These 32 T cell receptor beta chains share one sample of origin, sequenced in a study of control samples from healthy donors and cancer patients. Only in-frame clones appear in the TCRdb table, and some are missing; sequencing was by immunoSEQ multiplex PCR. This table has under 60,000 clones, over 90% appearing once. The sequenced material came from PBMCs. Source of these receptors: a woman aged 50 to 65 with head and neck cancer.

This chain links TRBV19 with TRBJ2-1; 9 bases match TRBD1. The CDR3 extends over 16 amino acids. Germline lookup yields CDR1 LNHDA and CDR2 SQIVND (reference sequence). The J segment lost 1 base and the V segment lost 6 bases, leaving 7 bases of the junction unmatched. The CDR3 nucleotides read TGTGCCAGTAGCATCGGGACAGGGAATTCCTACAATGAGCAGTTCTTC. Its protein is CASSIGTGNSYNEQFF.

The gene calls are TRBV28 and TRBJ1-2; D gene ambiguous. Trimming stripped 6 bases from V and 5 bases from J, with 10 bases between. CDR1 and CDR2 (germline): MDHEN, SYDVKM. This CDR3 spans 12 amino acids. The CDR3 loop reads CASRDTGYGYTF. The CDR3 DNA reads as TGTGCCAGCAGAGACACGGGATATGGCTACACCTTC.

V gene TRBV10-3 combines with J gene TRBJ1-2, with 9 positions matching TRBD1. V lost 4 bases to trimming and J lost 2 bases; unmatched junction nucleotides: 2. This CDR3 region has 14 residues. Germline lookup yields CDR1 ENHRY and CDR2 SYGVKD. This CDR3 is CAISATGGNYGYTF. CDR3 coding DNA: TGTGCCATCAGTGCCACAGGGGGCAACTATGGCTACACCTTC.

This chain connects TRBV6-7 to TRBJ1-2; a weak D match, TRBD1 (5 bases). TRBV6-7 is sorted into the ORF group, with uncertain function. V was trimmed by 1 base and J by 8 bases, leaving 14 bases between them. This CDR3 region has 14 residues. The chain's CDR3 is CASSYFDSSNGYTF. In DNA form, the CDR3 reads TGTGCCAGCAGTTACTTCGACAGTTCGAACGGCTACACCTTC.

The rearrangement joins TRBV28 to TRBJ2-7; 7 positions match TRBD1. This CDR3 region has 12 residues. The germline V gene encodes CDR1 MDHEN and CDR2 SYDVKM. Trimming at V came to 10 bases and at J to 3 bases, leaving 6 bases not matched to a gene. CDR3 protein: CATTTGNYEQYF. In DNA, the CDR3 is TGTGCCACCACGACAGGGAACTACGAGCAGTACTTC.

The table lists this clone with a count of one. The CDR3 DNA is TGTGCCAGCAGCCAAGGGCAGTACAGCTCCTACGAGCAGTACTTC. It is translated as CASSQGQYSSYEQYF. The J gene is TRBJ2-7, the V gene TRBV4-2; the D is unclear. Germline CDR1 reads LGHNA; CDR2 reads YNFKEQ. The CDR3 has 15 amino acids. The germline V and J ends were trimmed by 1 base and 0 bases, with 10 bases remaining between them.

CDR3 nucleotides: TGCGCCAGCTCCGAATTTCGACAGGTGAACACTGAAGCTTTCTTT. Its protein is CASSEFRQVNTEAFF. V usage is TRBV5-1 and J usage is TRBJ1-1, with D tentatively TRBD1 (6 bases). V was trimmed by 7 bases and J by 0 bases, leaving 16 bases between them. The CDR3 spans 15 residues. Germline CDR1 SGHRS, CDR2 YFSETQ.

This clone was recorded only once. The genes are TRBV10-3 and TRBJ2-3; 7 nucleotides line up with TRBD1. There are 15 residues in the CDR3. Germline assignment: CDR1 ENHRY and CDR2 SYGVKD. Trimming removed 4 bases from V and 2 bases from J; junction bases left unmatched: 6. Here the CDR3 DNA reads TGTGCCATCAGTGCCTCGGACAGGAACACAGATACGCAGTATTTT. Amino acids: CAISASDRNTDTQYF.

V usage is TRBV5-1 and J usage is TRBJ1-4, with TRBD1 matching over 10 bases. In germline, CDR1 is SGHRS, CDR2 YFSETQ. Trimming removed 4 bases from V and 7 bases from J; junction bases left unmatched: 10. The CDR3 sequence is 16 residues long. DNA for the CDR3: TGCGCCAGCAGCCCGACCGCGGGACAGGGGTTTGAAAAACTGTTTTTT. This codes for CASSPTAGQGFEKLFF.

The chain recombines TRBV20-1 with TRBJ1-1; 7 nucleotides agree with TRBD1. Germline V gene sequence: CDR1 DFQATT, CDR2 SNEGSKA (reference sequence). Unmatched junction bases numbered 8, after V lost 3 bases and J lost 4 bases. The CDR3 totals 14 residues. The CDR3 loop reads CSASRRGQGTEAFF. CDR3 coding DNA: TGCAGTGCTAGTCGAAGGGGGCAGGGCACTGAAGCTTTCTTT.

The V gene is TRBV24-1, the J gene TRBJ1-2, with TRBD1 matching 7 bases. Germline V CDR1 and CDR2: KGHDR, SFDVKD. This CDR3 contains 13 residues. Germline trimming cut 4 bases from V and 3 bases from J; bases unmatched to any gene: 1. In DNA form, the CDR3 reads TGTGCCACCAGTGACGGGACAGACTATGGCTACACCTTC. Translating it yields CATSDGTDYGYTF.

This chain joins TRBV6-5 and TRBJ2-7; 7 positions match TRBD1. The germline V gene has CDR1 MNHEY and CDR2 SVGAGI. V was clipped by 5 bases and J by 2 bases; unmatched bases: 3. The CDR3 contains 13 residues. This CDR3 reads CASSPGQTYEQYF. CDR3 DNA sequence: TGTGCCAGCAGTCCGGGACAGACCTACGAGCAGTACTTC.

The V gene is TRBV15, the J gene TRBJ1-4; no definite D call. Between the trimmed V and J ends, which lost 3 bases and 4 bases, there was a span of 6 bases. From germline, CDR1 is LNHNV and CDR2 YYDKDF (reference sequence). This CDR3 contains 13 residues. In DNA, the CDR3 is TGTGCCACCAGCAGGGCAGTTAATGAAAAACTGTTTTTT. Protein: CATSRAVNEKLFF.

This chain links TRBV19 with TRBJ1-2, with a weak D call TRBD1 (5 bases). Germline values: CDR1 LNHDA, CDR2 SQIVND (reference sequence). Trimming pared 8 bases from V and 4 bases from J, leaving 17 bases between. The CDR3 has 14 residues. The CDR3, as DNA: TGTGCCAGTCGGGAAGGGGCCCAAAGCTATGGCTACACCTTC. Protein: CASREGAQSYGYTF.

This clone was seen a few times. The chain is built from TRBV5-6 and TRBJ1-5; D remains ambiguous. In germline, CDR1 is SGHDT, CDR2 YYEEEE. Trimming took off 0 bases at V and 4 bases at J, with 2 bases between the two ends. CDR3 size: 12 residues. Here the CDR3 reads CASSLVNQPQHF. Here the CDR3 DNA reads TGTGCCAGCAGCTTGGTGAATCAGCCCCAGCATTTT.

The gene calls are TRBV2 and TRBJ2-1; D gene ambiguous. Trimming pared 5 bases from V and 0 bases from J, leaving 11 bases between. Germline values: CDR1 SNHLY, CDR2 FYNNEI. CDR3 length: 15 amino acids. CDR3 loop: CASSLQVSSYNEQFF. In DNA form, the CDR3 reads TGTGCCAGCAGTCTCCAGGTGAGCTCCTACAATGAGCAGTTCTTC.

This rearrangement joins TRBV29-1 to TRBJ1-1, with 9 bases matching TRBD1. This CDR3 has 13 residues. The trim removed 5 bases at V and 1 base at J, leaving 2 bases unmatched. CDR1 and CDR2 from the germline V gene are SQVTM and ANQGSEA. The CDR3, as DNA: TGCAGCGTTAGGACAGGGGCGAACACTGAAGCTTTCTTT. This encodes CSVRTGANTEAFF.

This chain links TRBV28 with TRBJ1-1; D remains unclear. Germline V gene sequence: CDR1 MDHEN, CDR2 SYDVKM. The CDR3 covers 14 residues. V was cut by 1 base and J by 3 bases, with 9 bases left in between. CDR3 loop: CASSLSRRDTEAFF. CDR3 DNA sequence: TGTGCCAGCAGTTTATCCCGACGGGACACTGAAGCTTTCTTT.

The chain couples TRBV3-1 (or the pseudogene TRBV3-2) to TRBJ1-5; D remains ambiguous. The CDR3 runs 16 residues. Germline V CDR1 and CDR2: LGHDT, YNNKEL (reference sequence). V dropped 1 base and J dropped 0 bases, with 10 bases sitting between them. As DNA, the CDR3 is TGTGCCAGCAGCCAAGGGGGAAGTTTTAGCAATCAGCCCCAGCATTTT. As protein: CASSQGGSFSNQPQHF.

This rearrangement joins TRBV28 to TRBJ2-7, with 16 bases matching TRBD2. Trimming cost V 7 bases and J 6 bases; bases outside gene matches: 18. The CDR3 runs 19 residues. The germline V gene has CDR1 MDHEN and CDR2 SYDVKM. CDR3 coding DNA: TGTGCCAGCACCACCAGGGGGCGTGGGACTAGCGGGAGGGCCGGCGAGCAGTACTTC. Its protein product is CASTTRGRGTSGRAGEQYF.

The gene calls are TRBV7-2 and TRBJ2-7; 7 bases are a match to TRBD2. Germline V gene data show CDR1 as SGHTA and CDR2 as FQGNSA. The CDR3 extends over 14 amino acids. J lost 3 bases, V lost 5 bases, and 7 bases had no gene match. The CDR3 protein is CASSATSANYEQYF. DNA for the CDR3: TGTGCCAGCAGCGCCACTAGCGCGAACTACGAGCAGTACTTC.

The chain combines TRBV7-2 with TRBJ1-2; the D gene is possibly TRBD1 (5 bases). The CDR3 is 16 residues long. Trimming took off 5 bases at V and 8 bases at J, with 24 bases between the two ends. Germline V lookup: CDR1 SGHTA, CDR2 FQGNSA. The chain's CDR3 is CASSPPGGGRRGGYTF. The CDR3 DNA reads as TGTGCCAGCAGCCCCCCCGGGGGAGGCCGAAGGGGAGGCTACACCTTC.

This rearrangement joins TRBV30 to TRBJ1-5; maybe TRBD1 (5 bases). The germline V gene encodes CDR1 GTSNPN and CDR2 SVGIG (reference sequence). The CDR3 spans 14 residues. With 3 bases removed from V and 6 bases from J, the gap between germline ends came to 15 bases. As DNA, the CDR3 is TGTGCCTGGAGCGCCGGACAAGGTTCTCAGCCCCAGCATTTT. This encodes CAWSAGQGSQPQHF.

This clone came up once. This sequence joins TRBV12-3 or TRBV12-4 and TRBJ1-6; possible D gene TRBD1, 5 bases. This CDR3 has 13 residues. Trimming left V 6 bases short and J 7 bases short, with 10 bases between. CDR3: CASRLKGNSPLHF. The CDR3 region has the DNA TGTGCCAGCAGATTAAAGGGGAATTCACCCCTCCACTTT.

This CDR3 reads CASSLVPGPSTEAFF. For the CDR3, the DNA is TGTGCCAGCAGTTTGGTACCCGGGCCATCCACTGAAGCTTTCTTT. V gene TRBV28 combines with J gene TRBJ1-1; D remains unclear. Germline lookup yields CDR1 MDHEN and CDR2 SYDVKM. This CDR3 is built from 15 residues. V lost 3 bases to trimming and J lost 4 bases, with 15 bases between them.

The genes are TRBV7-6 and TRBJ2-7; 13 bases align to TRBD2. Germline CDR1 and CDR2: SGHVS and FNYEAQ. This CDR3 comprises 15 residues. Trimming cost V 5 bases and J 2 bases; bases outside gene matches: 3. The CDR3 region has the DNA TGTGCCAGCAGCACGACTAGCGGGAGGACCTACGAGCAGTACTTC. This encodes CASSTTSGRTYEQYF. Filled out from reference TRBV7-6 and TRBJ2-7, the complete variable domain reads GAGVSQSPRYKVTKRGQDVALRCDPISGHVSLYWYRQALGQGPEFLTYFNYEAQQDKSGLPNDRFSAERPEGSISTLTIQRTEQRDSAMYRCASSTTSGRTYEQYFGPGTRLTVT.

This rearrangement joins TRBV5-4 to TRBJ2-3, with 7 bases that match TRBD2. V was pared by 4 bases and J by 2 bases, with 4 bases of the junction left unmatched. The length of the CDR3 is 14 residues. Germline lookup yields CDR1 SGHNT and CDR2 YYREEE (reference sequence). The CDR3 sequence is CASSPGGNTDTQYF. In DNA form, the CDR3 reads TGTGCCAGCAGCCCCGGGGGGAACACAGATACGCAGTATTTT.

In its sample, this clone was seen once. The chain uses TRBV7-3 and TRBJ2-5; weak D call: TRBD2 (5 bases). This CDR3 spans 13 amino acids. Trimming removed 2 bases from V and 5 bases from J, with 9 bases in between. The germline CDR1 and CDR2 sequences are SGHTA and FQGTGA. This chain's CDR3 is CASSLGSSETQYF. CDR3 coding DNA: TGTGCCAGCAGCTTAGGGAGTTCTGAGACCCAGTACTTC.

This chain uses TRBV9 with TRBJ1-1; D is uncertain. V was cut by 0 bases and J by 4 bases, with 19 bases left in between. CDR3 size: 17 residues. Germline CDR1 SGDLS, CDR2 YYNGEE. The CDR3 protein is CASSVGVGLPGGTEAFF. DNA of the CDR3: TGTGCCAGCAGCGTAGGGGTAGGACTACCGGGTGGCACTGAAGCTTTCTTT.

The chain links TRBV27 to TRBJ1-2; D gene unclear. Germline V lookup: CDR1 MNHEY, CDR2 SMNVEV (reference sequence). The CDR3 has 12 residues. With 2 bases removed from V and 8 bases from J, the gap between germline ends came to 9 bases. The CDR3 sequence: CASSLKGSGYTF. The CDR3 DNA sequence: TGTGCCAGCAGTTTAAAGGGTTCGGGCTACACCTTC.

The chain employs TRBV19 and TRBJ1-5; D gene ambiguous. V was shortened by 3 bases and J by 1 base, with 7 bases between the two germline ends. CDR1 and CDR2 from the germline V gene are LNHDA and SQIVND (reference sequence). The CDR3 runs 14 residues. The CDR3 loop is CASSIRLSNQPQHF. DNA for the CDR3: TGTGCCAGTAGTATTCGATTGAGCAATCAGCCCCAGCATTTT.

This chain links TRBV19 with TRBJ1-5, with TRBD1 as a possible D gene (6 bases). The germline V and J ends were trimmed by 3 bases and 1 base, with 16 bases remaining between them. This CDR3 spans 17 amino acids. CDR1 and CDR2 (germline): LNHDA, SQIVND (reference sequence). The CDR3 DNA sequence: TGTGCCAGTAGTATTTCGACGGGGGCGGTGAGCAATCAGCCCCAGCATTTT. Its protein is CASSISTGAVSNQPQHF.